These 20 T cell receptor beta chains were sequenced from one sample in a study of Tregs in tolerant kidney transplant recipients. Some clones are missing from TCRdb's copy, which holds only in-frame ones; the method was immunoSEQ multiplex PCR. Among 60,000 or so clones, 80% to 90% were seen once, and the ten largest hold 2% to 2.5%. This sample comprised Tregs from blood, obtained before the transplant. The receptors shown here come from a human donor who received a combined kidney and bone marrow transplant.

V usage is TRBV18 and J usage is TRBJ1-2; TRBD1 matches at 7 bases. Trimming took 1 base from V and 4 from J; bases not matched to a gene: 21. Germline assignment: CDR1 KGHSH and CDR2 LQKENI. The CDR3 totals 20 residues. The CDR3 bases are TGTGCCAGCTCACCACTATTCGGCGACATAAGGGGGCGAAGAGTCTATGGCTACACCTTC. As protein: CASSPLFGDIRGRRVYGYTF.

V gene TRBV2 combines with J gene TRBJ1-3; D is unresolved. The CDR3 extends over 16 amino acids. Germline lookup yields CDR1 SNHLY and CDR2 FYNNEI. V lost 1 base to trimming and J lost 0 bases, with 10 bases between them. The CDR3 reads CASSEVLSFSGNTIYF. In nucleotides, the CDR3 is TGTGCCAGCAGTGAAGTGCTCTCCTTCTCTGGAAACACCATATATTTT.

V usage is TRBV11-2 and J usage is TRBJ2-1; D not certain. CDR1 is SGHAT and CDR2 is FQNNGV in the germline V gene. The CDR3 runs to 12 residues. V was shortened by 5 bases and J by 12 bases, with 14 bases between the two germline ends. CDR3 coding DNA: TGTGCCAGCAGCCCCGCCTCTGAGTGGCAGTTCTTC. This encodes CASSPASEWQFF. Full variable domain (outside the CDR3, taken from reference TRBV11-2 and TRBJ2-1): EAGVAQSPRYKIIEKRQSVAFWCNPISGHATLYWYQQILGQGPKLLIQFQNNGVVDDSQLPKDRFSAERLKGVDSTLKIQPAKLEDSAVYLCASSPASEWQFFGPGTRLTVL.

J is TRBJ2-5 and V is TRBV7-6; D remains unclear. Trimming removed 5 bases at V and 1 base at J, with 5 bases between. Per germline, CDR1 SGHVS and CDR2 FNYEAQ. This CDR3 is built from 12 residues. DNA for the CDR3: TGTGCCAGCAGCAGGGTCCAAGAGACCCAGTACTTC. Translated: CASSRVQETQYF.

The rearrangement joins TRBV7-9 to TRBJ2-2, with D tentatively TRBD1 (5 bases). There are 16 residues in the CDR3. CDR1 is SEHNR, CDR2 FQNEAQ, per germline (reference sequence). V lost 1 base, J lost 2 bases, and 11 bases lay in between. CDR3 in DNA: TGTGCCAGCAGCTTAGGGTACAGGATCAACACCGGGGAGCTGTTTTTT. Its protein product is CASSLGYRINTGELFF.

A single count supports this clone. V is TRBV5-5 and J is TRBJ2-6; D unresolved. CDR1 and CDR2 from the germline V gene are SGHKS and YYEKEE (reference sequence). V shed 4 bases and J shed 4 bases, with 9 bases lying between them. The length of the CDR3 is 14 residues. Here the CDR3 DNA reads TGTGCCAGCAGCCTCCCGGAAGGGGCCAACGTCCTGACTTTC. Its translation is CASSLPEGANVLTF. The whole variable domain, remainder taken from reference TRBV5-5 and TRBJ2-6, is DAGVTQSPTHLIKTRGQQVTLRCSPISGHKSVSWYQQVLGQGPQFIFQYYEKEERGRGNFPDRFSARQFPNYSSELNVNALLLGDSALYLCASSLPEGANVLTFGAGSRLTVL.

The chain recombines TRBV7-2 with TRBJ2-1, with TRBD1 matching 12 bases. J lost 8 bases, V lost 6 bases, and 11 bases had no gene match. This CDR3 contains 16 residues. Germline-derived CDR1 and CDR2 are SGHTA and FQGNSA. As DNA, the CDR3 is TGTGCCAGCAGTCTAGCCGGGACAGGGGGCTTCTATGAGCAGTTCTTC. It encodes CASSLAGTGGFYEQFF. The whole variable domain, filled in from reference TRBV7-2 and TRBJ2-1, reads GAGVSQSPSNKVTEKGKDVELRCDPISGHTALYWYRQSLGQGLEFLIYFQGNSAPDKSGLPSDRFSAERTGGSVSTLTIQRTQQEDSAVYLCASSLAGTGGFYEQFFGPGTRLTVL.

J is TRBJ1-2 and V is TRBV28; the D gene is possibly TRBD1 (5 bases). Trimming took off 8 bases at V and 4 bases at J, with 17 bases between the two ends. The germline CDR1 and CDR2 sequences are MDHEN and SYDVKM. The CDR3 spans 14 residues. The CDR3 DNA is TGTGCCAGCGCCCCCCTGCCAGGGCCCTATGGCTACACCTTC. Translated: CASAPLPGPYGYTF.

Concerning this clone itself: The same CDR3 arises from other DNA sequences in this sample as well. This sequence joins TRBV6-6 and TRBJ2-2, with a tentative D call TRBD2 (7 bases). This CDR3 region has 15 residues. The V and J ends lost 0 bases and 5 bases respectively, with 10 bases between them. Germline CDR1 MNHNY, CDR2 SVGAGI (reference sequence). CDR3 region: CASSYSRGGTGELFF. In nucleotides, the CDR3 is TGTGCCAGCAGTTACTCGAGGGGGGGGACCGGGGAGCTGTTTTTT.

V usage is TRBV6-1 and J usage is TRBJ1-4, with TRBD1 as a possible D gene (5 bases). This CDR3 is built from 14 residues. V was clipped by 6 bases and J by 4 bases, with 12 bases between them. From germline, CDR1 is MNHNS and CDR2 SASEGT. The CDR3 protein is CASRPGRRNEKLFF. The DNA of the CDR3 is TGTGCCAGCAGACCGGGACGTCGTAATGAAAAACTGTTTTTT.

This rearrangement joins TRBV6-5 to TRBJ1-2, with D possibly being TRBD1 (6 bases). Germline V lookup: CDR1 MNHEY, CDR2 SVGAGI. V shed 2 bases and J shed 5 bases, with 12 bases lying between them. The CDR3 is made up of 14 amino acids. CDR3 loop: CASSYLQGHYGYTF. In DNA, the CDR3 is TGTGCCAGCAGTTACCTTCAGGGGCATTATGGCTACACCTTC.

CDR3 region: CASSFRQGAVSEQYF. CDR3 DNA: TGCGCCAGCAGCTTTCGACAGGGCGCTGTTAGCGAGCAGTACTTC. V is TRBV5-1 and J is TRBJ2-7, with TRBD1 identical over 7 bases. The CDR3 length is 15 residues. V was pared by 2 bases and J by 6 bases, with 11 bases of the junction left unmatched. CDR1 and CDR2 (germline): SGHRS, YFSETQ.

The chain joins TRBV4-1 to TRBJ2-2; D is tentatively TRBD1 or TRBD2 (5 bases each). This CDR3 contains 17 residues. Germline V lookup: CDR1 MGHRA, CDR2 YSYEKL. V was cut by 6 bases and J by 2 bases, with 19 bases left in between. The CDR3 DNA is TGCGCCAGCAGATTACGCTGGGGGAAGCCAAACACCGGGGAGCTGTTTTTT. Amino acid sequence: CASRLRWGKPNTGELFF.

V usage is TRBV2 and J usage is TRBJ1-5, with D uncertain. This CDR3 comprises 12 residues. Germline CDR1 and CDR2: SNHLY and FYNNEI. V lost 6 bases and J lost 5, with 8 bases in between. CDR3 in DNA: TGTGCCAGCAGAGGGATGGATCAGCCCCAGCATTTT. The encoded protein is CASRGMDQPQHF.

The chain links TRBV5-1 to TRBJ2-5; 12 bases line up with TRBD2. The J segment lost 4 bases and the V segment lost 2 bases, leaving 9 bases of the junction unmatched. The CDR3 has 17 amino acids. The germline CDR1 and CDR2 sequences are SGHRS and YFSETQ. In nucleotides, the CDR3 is TGCGCCAGCAGCTTCCACTCTAGCGGGGGGGCCAGAGAGACCCAGTACTTC. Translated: CASSFHSSGGARETQYF.

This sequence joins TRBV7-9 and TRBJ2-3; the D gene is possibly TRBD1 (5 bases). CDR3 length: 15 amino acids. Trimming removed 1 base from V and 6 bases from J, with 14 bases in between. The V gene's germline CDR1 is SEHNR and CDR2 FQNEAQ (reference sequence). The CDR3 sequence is CASSLETDTVDTQYF. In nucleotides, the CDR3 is TGTGCCAGCAGCTTAGAAACGGACACGGTGGATACGCAGTATTTT.

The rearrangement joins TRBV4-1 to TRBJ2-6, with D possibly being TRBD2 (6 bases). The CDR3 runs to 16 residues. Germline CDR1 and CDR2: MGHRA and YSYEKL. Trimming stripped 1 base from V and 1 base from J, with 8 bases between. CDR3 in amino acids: CASSQVRGSGANVLTF. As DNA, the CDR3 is TGCGCCAGCAGCCAAGTTCGGGGGTCTGGGGCCAACGTCCTGACTTTC.

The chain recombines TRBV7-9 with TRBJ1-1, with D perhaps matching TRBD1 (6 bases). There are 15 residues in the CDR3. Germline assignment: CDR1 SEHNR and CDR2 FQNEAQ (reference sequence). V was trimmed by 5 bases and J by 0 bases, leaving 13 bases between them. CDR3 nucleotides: TGTGCCAGCAGCGATACAGGGACGCTGAACACTGAAGCTTTCTTT. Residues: CASSDTGTLNTEAFF.

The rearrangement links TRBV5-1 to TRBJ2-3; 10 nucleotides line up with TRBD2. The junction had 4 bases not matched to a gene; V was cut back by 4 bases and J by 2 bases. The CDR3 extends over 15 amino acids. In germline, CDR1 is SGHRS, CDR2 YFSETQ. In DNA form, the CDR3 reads TGCGCCAGCAGCGTAGCGGGAGGTCCCACAGATACGCAGTATTTT. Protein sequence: CASSVAGGPTDTQYF.

The CDR3 region is CASSTGQGFNNEQFF. CDR3 nucleotide sequence: TGCGCCAGCAGCACAGGACAGGGCTTTAACAATGAGCAGTTCTTC. The gene calls are TRBV5-1 and TRBJ2-1; TRBD1 matches 8 bases. Germline trimming cut 4 bases from V and 5 bases from J; bases unmatched to any gene: 8. Germline CDR1 is SGHRS and CDR2 is YFSETQ. The CDR3 spans 15 residues.